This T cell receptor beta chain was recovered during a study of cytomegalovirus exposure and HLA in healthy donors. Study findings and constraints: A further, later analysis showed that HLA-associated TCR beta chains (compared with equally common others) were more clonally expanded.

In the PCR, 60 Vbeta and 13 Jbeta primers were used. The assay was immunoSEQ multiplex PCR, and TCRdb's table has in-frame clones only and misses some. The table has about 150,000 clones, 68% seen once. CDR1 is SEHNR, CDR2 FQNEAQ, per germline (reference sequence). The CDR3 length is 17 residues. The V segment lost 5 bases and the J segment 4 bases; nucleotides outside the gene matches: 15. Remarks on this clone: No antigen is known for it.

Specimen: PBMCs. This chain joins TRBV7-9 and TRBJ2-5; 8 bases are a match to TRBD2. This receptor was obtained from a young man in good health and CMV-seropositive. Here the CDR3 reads CASSAHIGTRMSETQYF. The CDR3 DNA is TGTGCCAGCAGCGCCCACATCGGGACTAGGATGTCAGAGACCCAGTACTTC. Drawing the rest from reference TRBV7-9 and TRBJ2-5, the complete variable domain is DTGVSQNPRHKITKRGQNVTFRCDPISEHNRLYWYRQTLGQGPEFLTYFQNEAQLEKSRLLSDRFSAERPKGSFSTLEIQRTEQGDSAMYLCASSAHIGTRMSETQYFGPGTRLLVL.